Below, one T cell receptor beta chain is given with its context. Its specificity is unknown. A CD45RA+ naive subset and a CD45RA-negative memory subset were split from CD4+ cells. The CDR3 has 17 amino acids. V lost 1 base and J lost 4, with 15 bases in between. Germline V CDR1 and CDR2: SGHRS, YFSETQ. This entry belongs to a study of shared clonotypes between healthy human individuals. Study summary: Every donor yielded three CD4 naive, three CD4 memory, two CD8 naive and one CD8 memory plate. Overall study results and limits: Clonotype sharing among donors, it was expected, would be affected by sequencing depth. Genetic and exposure-history diversity was limited by the small donor number.

Sequenced by immunoSEQ multiplex PCR; TCRdb stores in-frame clones only, minus some. This table has millions of clones, approximately 95% appearing once. The material sequenced was naive CD4+ T cells from PBMCs. Sample subset: CD45RA+ positively selected. The gene calls are TRBV5-1 and TRBJ1-6; D ambiguous. The TCR comes from a man aged 18-30 years in good health. Some clones in this sample may be carry-over from other donors' samples. CDR3 in DNA: TGCGCCAGCAGCTTGAGCCCATCCGGGGTGTATAATTCACCCCTCCACTTT. This encodes CASSLSPSGVYNSPLHF.